These 4 T cell receptor beta chains came from one sample sequenced in a study of shared clonotypes between healthy human individuals. Clones were read by immunoSEQ multiplex PCR, and TCRdb kept only the in-frame ones, dropping some. The data show some 1 million clones, approximately 68% seen once. What was sequenced was memory CD4+ T cells sorted from blood. Subset described: CD45RA-negative fraction. Receptors originate from a man in his late teens or twenties in good health.

Written as DNA, the CDR3 is TGCAGCGTTGAAGATCCTGGGTCTGAAGCTTTCTTT. It encodes CSVEDPGSEAFF. V and J are TRBV29-1 and TRBJ1-1; D remains ambiguous. Germline V CDR1 and CDR2: SQVTM, ANQGSEA. The CDR3 extends over 12 amino acids. V was clipped by 0 bases and J by 6 bases, with 8 bases between them.

This chain uses TRBV7-8 with TRBJ2-7, with 8 bases lining up with TRBD2. The V and J ends lost 0 bases and 4 bases, in that order; junction bases with no gene match: 8. Germline V gene sequence: CDR1 SGHVS, CDR2 FQNEAQ. The CDR3 is 16 residues long. CDR3 amino acids: CASSLANSGGTYEQYF. In DNA form, the CDR3 reads TGTGCCAGCAGCTTAGCGAACAGCGGGGGAACTTACGAGCAGTACTTC.

This chain joins TRBV5-4 and TRBJ1-6, with 10 bases matching TRBD1. CDR3 size: 15 residues. CDR1 and CDR2 from the germline V gene are SGHNT and YYREEE (reference sequence). V was pared by 3 bases and J by 10 bases, with 7 bases of the junction left unmatched. This CDR3 reads CASSSGQGRWSPLHF. In DNA, the CDR3 is TGTGCCAGCAGCTCGGGACAGGGGCGTTGGTCACCCCTCCACTTT. Looking up the rest from reference TRBV5-4 and TRBJ1-6 gives the full variable domain: ETGVTQSPTHLIKTRGQQVTLRCSSQSGHNTVSWYQQALGQGPQFIFQYYREEENGRGNFPPRFSGLQFPNYSSELNVNALELDDSALYLCASSSGQGRWSPLHFGNGTRLTVT.

This clone was detected a few times. The chain combines TRBV7-2 with TRBJ2-7, with D unresolved. This CDR3 contains 12 residues. Trimming shortened V by 1 base and J by 9 bases, and 10 bases separated the two germline ends. The germline CDR1 and CDR2 sequences are SGHTA and FQGNSA. CDR3 in DNA: TGTGCCAGCAGCTTAGATTCCGGGCGGCAGTACTTC. It specifies CASSLDSGRQYF.